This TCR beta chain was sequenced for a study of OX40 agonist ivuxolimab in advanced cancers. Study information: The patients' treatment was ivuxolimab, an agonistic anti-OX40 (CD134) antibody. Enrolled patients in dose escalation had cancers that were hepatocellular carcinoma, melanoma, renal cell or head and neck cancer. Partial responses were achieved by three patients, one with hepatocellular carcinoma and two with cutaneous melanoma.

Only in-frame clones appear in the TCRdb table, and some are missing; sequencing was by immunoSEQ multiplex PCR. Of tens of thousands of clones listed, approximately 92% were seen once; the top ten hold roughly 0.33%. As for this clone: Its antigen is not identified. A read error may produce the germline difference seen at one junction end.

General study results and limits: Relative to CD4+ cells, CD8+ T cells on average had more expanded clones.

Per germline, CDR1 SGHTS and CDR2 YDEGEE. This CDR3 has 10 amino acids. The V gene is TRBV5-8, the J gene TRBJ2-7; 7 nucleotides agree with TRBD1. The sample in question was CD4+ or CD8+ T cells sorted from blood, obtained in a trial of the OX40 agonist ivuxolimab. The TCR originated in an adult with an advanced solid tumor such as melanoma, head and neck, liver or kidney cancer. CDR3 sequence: CASSWDRSDF. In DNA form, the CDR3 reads TGTGCCAGCAGCTGGGACAGAAGTGACTTC.